This TCR beta chain comes out of a study of immune heterogeneity within non-small cell lung tumors (dated 2018 in TCRdb). General notes on the study: Histology comprised several squamous cell carcinomas, approximately nine non-squamous carcinomas and 1 tumor not otherwise specified. TCR repertoire analysis included 57 tumor loci from approximately 15 patients, whereas transcriptome data included only roughly 40 loci from roughly 12 patients. For mutant peptides 8 to 11 amino acids long, netMHCpan-3.0 predicted neoantigen binding to the HLA alleles of each patient. To look at intratumoral immune heterogeneity, the study ran whole-exome sequencing, RNA-seq and TCR beta repertoire sequencing on several spatially distinct regions taken from every NSCLC tumor.

A multiplex PCR system amplified the TCR beta CDR3 region, with a first 10-cycle round using 32 V-gene forward and 13 J-gene reverse primers. The first PCR round was done with a QIAGEN Multiplex PCR Kit, and the primer sequences were filed in Chinese patent CN105087789A. In a second PCR round, Illumina universal primers were added with the Phusion High-Fidelity PCR Kit. Paired-end sequencing of TCR libraries was carried out on the Illumina HiSeq X Ten platform at a read length of 151 bp. Concerning the study's data processing: Reads without multiplex PCR primers were removed using Cutadapt, read pairs were merged using PEAR, and CDR3 regions were called using MiXCR with default settings. Shannon entropy measured repertoire diversity, while clonality was calculated as one minus the Shannon entropy divided by the ln of the count of productive unique sequences. A clonotype counted as a dominant or high-frequency T-cell clone when its frequency was 0.5% or higher. In TCRdb, the public reads were trimmed at Q25 with fastp and aligned with MiXCR, with productive beta chains retained. Duplicate CDR3 protein sequences are folded into a single record with the most common DNA and genes. The authors' filters were not applied to this entry. The sample table holds about 2,000 distinct CDR3 sequences, of which 30% were seen once. The biggest ten clones account for less than 35% of the sample.

The investigation overall reported the following: Within a patient, identical dominant CDR3B clonotypes were found to recur across loci, yet unique high-frequency clones were also harbored in different tumor locations. For the most part, high-frequency TCR beta clonotypes differed from one individual patient to another. Local T-cell repertoire clonality showed a statistically significant but moderate positive correlation with local tumor mutational burden (R about 0.35).

The CDR3 goes from the cysteine to the phenylalanine over 17 residues. The DNA shown is the 51-base CDR3, in frame from base 1. Sequences MGHRA (CDR1) and YSYEKL (CDR2) are obtained from the germline V gene. Germline trimming amounts to 0 bases on V and 5 bases on J, with 5 as the count of junction bases outside the gene matches. As to this clonotype: The specificity of this receptor is unknown. Base qualities are not at hand, and no much larger clone is one base apart.

Genomic DNA extracted from bulk tumor tissue served as TCR template, with 600 to 700 ng gDNA amplified per sample. During surgery, multiple biopsies were taken from each primary tumor, with sampling sites spaced as far apart as possible within the tumor mass. The study cohort was described as untreated, and the patients were newly diagnosed NSCLC cases having curative surgery. The samples came from fewer than 16 patients with newly diagnosed non-small cell lung cancer who were having surgery intended to be curative. A couple of independent pathologists reviewed the resected tumor masses. Sequencing was performed only on DNA and RNA samples of high quality.

The sequencing input was lung tumor tissue. The chain was built from TRBV4-1 and TRBJ2-1; the central 12 bases match TRBD2. This TCR was recovered from a man aged 55 to 70 with non-small cell lung cancer. CDR3 reads: CASSQDPRTSGNNEQFF. In nucleotides, the sequence is TGCGCCAGCAGCCAAGATCCGAGGACTAGCGGGAACAATGAGCAGTTCTTC.